This TCR beta chain was identified during a study of T cells expressing NK-cell markers. Study overall: It was sorted CD3+CD56-NKG2C+, CD3+CD56+NKG2C- and CD3+CD56+NKG2C+ T cells that provided the TCR beta repertoires.

With regard to this clonotype: Its antigen is still unknown.

Germline assignment: CDR1 SGHRS and CDR2 YFSETQ. This CDR3 is 12 amino acids long. Study-wide results and limits: NKG2C+ dominant clonotype frequencies in five to seven donors were about 1.0-8% of CD8+ T cells. Several of the donors also had these clonotypes leading their CD3+CD56-NKG2C+ fraction.

Reprocessing the 5' RACE reads, TCRdb reports a single entry for every CDR3 protein and omits DNA. The listing records fewer than 200,000 distinct CDR3 sequences. The chain employs TRBV5-1 and TRBJ2-5. The sample consisted of blood T cells: a sorted CD56 or NKG2C T cell subset, CD4+ or CD8+ T cells, or bulk PBMC T cells (not recorded which). The origin of this receptor is a woman between 18 and 69 years old in good health. The CDR3 region is CASGQDQETQYF.